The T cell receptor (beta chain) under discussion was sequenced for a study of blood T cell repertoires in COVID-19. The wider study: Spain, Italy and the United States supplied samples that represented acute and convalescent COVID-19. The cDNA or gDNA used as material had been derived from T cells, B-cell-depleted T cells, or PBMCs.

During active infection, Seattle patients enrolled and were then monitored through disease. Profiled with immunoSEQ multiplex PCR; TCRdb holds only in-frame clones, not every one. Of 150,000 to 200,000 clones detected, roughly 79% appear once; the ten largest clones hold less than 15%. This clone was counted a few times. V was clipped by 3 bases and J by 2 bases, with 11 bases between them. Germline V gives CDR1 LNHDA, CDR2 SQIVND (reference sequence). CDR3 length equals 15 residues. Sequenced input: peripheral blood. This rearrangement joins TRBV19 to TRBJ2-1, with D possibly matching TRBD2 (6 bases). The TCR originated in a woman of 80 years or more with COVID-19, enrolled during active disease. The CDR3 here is CASSISLATYNEQFF. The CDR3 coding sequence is TGTGCCAGTAGTATTAGCCTAGCGACCTACAATGAGCAGTTCTTC.